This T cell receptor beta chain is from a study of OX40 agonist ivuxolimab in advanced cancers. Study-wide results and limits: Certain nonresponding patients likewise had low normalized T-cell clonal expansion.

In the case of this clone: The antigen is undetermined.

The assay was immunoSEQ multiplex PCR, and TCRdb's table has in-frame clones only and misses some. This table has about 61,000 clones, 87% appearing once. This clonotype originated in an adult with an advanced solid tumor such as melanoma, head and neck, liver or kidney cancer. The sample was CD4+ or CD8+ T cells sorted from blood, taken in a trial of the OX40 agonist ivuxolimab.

The CDR3 region has the DNA TGTGCCAGCGGGGAAAGGGCGCTCCTGCCTTTAGAGCAGTACTTC. Its protein is CASGERALLPLEQYF. This chain uses TRBV27 with TRBJ2-7; D uncertain. The CDR3 runs 15 residues. Per the germline V gene, CDR1 is MNHEY and CDR2 is SMNVEV (reference sequence). Trimming shortened V by 8 bases and J by 7 bases, and 24 bases separated the two germline ends.